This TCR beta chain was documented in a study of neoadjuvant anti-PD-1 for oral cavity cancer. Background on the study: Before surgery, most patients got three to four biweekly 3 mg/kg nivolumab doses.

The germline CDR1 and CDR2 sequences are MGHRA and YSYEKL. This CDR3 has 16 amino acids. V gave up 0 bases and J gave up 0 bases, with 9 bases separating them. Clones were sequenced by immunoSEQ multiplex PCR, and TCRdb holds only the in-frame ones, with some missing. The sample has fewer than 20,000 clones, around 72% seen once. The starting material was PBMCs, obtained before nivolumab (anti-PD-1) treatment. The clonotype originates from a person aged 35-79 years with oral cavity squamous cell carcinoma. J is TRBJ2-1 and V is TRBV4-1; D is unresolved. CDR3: CASSQDSRSSYNEQFF. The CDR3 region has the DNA TGCGCCAGCAGCCAAGATTCGCGGAGCTCCTACAATGAGCAGTTCTTC.